This TCR beta chain emerged from a study of cytomegalovirus exposure and HLA in healthy donors. Looking at the study overall: Early release data held some 80 million unique TCRs from HLA-typed donors.

Study-level findings and limits: It has been reported that TCR beta sequences accurately predicted the HLA-A and HLA-B alleles of most subjects.

PCR involved 60 Vbeta and 13 Jbeta primers. The method was immunoSEQ multiplex PCR; TCRdb's version includes in-frame clones alone and lacks a portion of them. The profile shows some 100,000 clones, around 86% of them singletons. Germline V gives CDR1 MGHRA, CDR2 YSYEKL. The CDR3 has 11 amino acids. V was trimmed by 3 bases and J by 9 bases, leaving 9 bases between them. Concerning this clone: Its antigen is not identified.

This sequence originates from a woman aged 30 to 39 in good health and CMV-seronegative. The source material was PBMCs. The chain is built from TRBV4-1 and TRBJ2-7; D remains unclear. The CDR3 coding sequence is TGCGCCAGCAGCCACCATGGAGTGCAGTACTTC. Protein: CASSHHGVQYF.